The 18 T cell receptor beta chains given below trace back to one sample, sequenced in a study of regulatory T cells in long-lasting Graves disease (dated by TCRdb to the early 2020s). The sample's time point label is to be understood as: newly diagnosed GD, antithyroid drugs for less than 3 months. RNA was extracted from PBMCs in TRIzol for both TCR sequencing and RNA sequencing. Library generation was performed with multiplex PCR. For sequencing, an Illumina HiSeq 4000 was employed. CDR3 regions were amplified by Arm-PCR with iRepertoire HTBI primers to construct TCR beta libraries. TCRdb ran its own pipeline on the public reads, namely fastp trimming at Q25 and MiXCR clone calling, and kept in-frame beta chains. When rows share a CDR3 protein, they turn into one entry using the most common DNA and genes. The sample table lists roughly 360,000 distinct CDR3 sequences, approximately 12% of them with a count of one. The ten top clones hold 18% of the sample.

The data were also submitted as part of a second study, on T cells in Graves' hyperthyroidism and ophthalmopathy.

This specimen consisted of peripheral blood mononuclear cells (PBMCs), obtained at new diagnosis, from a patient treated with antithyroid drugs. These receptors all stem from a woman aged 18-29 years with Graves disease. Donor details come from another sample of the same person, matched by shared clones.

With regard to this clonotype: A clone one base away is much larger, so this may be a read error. The CDR3, as DNA: TGTGCCAGCAGTTCCGACAGGGCGCCCTATGGCTACACCTTC. This translates into CASSSDRAPYGYTF. The V and J genes are TRBV6-2 or TRBV6-3 and TRBJ1-2, with 7 bases aligning to TRBD1. This CDR3 is built from 14 residues. Germline trimming cut 4 bases from V and 4 bases from J; bases unmatched to any gene: 6. The germline gives CDR1 MNHEY, CDR2 SVGEGT.

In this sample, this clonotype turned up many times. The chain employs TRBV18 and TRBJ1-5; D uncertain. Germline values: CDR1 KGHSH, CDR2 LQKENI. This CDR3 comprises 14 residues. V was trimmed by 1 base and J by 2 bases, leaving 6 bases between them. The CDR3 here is CASSPRARNQPQHF. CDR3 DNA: TGTGCCAGCTCACCACGGGCTCGCAATCAGCCCCAGCATTTT. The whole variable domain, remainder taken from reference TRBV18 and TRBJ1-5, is NAGVMQNPRHLVRRRGQEARLRCSPMKGHSHVYWYRQLPEEGLKFMVYLQKENIIDESGMPKERFSAEFPKEGPSILRIQQVVRGDSAAYFCASSPRARNQPQHFGDGTRLSIL.

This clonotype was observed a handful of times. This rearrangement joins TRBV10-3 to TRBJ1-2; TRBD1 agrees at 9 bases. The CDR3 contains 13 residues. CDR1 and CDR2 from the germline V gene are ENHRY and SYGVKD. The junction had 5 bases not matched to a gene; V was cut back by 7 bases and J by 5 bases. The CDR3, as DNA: TGTGCCATCACCCTGGGACAGGGATATGGCTACACCTTC. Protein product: CAITLGQGYGYTF.

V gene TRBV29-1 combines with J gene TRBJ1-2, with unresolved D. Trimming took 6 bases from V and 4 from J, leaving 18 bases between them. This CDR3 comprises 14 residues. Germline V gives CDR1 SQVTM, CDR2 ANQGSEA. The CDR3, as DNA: TGCAGCGTCCTCCCATTGGGTATGGGCTATGGCTACACCTTC. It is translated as CSVLPLGMGYGYTF.

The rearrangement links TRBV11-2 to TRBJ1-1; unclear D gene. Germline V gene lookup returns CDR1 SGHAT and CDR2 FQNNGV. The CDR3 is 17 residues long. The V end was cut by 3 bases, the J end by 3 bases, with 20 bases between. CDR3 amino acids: CASSLTRPRPVYTEAFF. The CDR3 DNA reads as TGTGCCAGCAGCTTGACTCGCCCCCGGCCGGTTTACACTGAAGCTTTCTTT.

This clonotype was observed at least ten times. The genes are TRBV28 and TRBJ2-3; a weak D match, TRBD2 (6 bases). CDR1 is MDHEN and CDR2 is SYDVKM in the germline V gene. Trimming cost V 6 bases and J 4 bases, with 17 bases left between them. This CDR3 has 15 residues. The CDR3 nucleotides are TGTGCCAGCAGGGGGTTGGGGGGTTGGGCAGATACGCAGTATTTT. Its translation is CASRGLGGWADTQYF.

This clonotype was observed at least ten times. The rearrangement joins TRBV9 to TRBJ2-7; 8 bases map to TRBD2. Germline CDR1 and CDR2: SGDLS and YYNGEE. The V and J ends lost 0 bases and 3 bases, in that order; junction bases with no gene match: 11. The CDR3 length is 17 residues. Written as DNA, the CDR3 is TGTGCCAGCAGCGTAGTAAAGATCGGGAGGGGGAGCTACGAGCAGTACGTC. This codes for CASSVVKIGRGSYEQYV.

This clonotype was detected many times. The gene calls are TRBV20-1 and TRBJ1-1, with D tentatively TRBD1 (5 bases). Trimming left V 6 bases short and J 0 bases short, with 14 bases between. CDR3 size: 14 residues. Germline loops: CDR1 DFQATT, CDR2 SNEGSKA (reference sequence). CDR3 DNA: TGCAGTGCCAAGGGTGGGGCTTTGAACACTGAAGCTTTCTTT. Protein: CSAKGGALNTEAFF.

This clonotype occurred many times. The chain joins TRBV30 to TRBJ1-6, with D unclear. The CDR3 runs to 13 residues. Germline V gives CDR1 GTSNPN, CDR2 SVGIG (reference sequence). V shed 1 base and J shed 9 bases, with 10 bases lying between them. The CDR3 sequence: CAWSGGWISPLHF. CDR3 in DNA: TGTGCCTGGAGTGGGGGATGGATTTCACCCCTCCACTTT.

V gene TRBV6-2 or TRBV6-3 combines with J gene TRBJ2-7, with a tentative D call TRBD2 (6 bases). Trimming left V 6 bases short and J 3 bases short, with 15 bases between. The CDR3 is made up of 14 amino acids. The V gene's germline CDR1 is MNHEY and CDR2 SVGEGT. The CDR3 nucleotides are TGTGCCAGCAGCAAAGCGGGTCGCAGCTACGAGCAGTACTTC. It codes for CASSKAGRSYEQYF.

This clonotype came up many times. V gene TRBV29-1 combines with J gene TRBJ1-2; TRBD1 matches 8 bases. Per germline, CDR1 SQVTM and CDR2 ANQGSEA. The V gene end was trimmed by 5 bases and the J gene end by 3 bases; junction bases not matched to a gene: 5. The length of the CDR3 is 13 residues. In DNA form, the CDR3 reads TGCAGCGTTCTTCAGGGGGCGGACTATGGCTACACCTTC. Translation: CSVLQGADYGYTF. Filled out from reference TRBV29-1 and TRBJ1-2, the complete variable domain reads SAVISQKPSRDICQRGTSLTIQCQVDSQVTMMFWYRQQPGQSLTLIATANQGSEATYESGFVIDKFPISRPNLTFSTLTVSNMSPEDSSIYLCSVLQGADYGYTFGSGTRLTVV.

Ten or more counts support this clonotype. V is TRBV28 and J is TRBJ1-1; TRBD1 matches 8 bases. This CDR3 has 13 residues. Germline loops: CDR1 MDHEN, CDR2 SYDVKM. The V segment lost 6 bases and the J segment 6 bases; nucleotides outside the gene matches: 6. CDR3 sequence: CASSLLTGAEAFF. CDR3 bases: TGTGCCAGCAGCCTCTTGACAGGGGCTGAAGCTTTCTTT.

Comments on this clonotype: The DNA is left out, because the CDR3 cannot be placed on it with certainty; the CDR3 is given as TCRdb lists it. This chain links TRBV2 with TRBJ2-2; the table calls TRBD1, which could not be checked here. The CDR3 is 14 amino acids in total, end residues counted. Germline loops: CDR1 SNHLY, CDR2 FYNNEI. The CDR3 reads CASSEFGAGGELFF.

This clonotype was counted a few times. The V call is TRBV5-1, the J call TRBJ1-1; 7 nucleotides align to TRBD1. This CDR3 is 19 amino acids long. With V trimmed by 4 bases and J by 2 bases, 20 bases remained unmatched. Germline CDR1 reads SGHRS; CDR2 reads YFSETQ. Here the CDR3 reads CASSANLFGIDRDNTEAFF. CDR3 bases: TGCGCCAGCAGCGCGAATTTGTTTGGGATTGACAGGGACAACACTGAAGCTTTCTTT.

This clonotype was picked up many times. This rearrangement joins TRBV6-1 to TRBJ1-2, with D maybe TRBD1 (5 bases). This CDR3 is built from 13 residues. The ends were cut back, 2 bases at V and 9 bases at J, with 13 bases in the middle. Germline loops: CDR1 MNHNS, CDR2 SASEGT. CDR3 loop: CASSEKGGESYTF. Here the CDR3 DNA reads TGTGCCAGCAGTGAAAAGGGAGGGGAGAGCTACACCTTC.

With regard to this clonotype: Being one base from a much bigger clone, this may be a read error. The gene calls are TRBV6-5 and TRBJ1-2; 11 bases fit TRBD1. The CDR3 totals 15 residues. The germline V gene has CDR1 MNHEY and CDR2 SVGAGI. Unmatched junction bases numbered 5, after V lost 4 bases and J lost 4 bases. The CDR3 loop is CASSWTGGVSYGYTF. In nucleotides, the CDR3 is TGTGCCAGCAGTTGGACAGGGGGCGTAAGCTATGGCTACACCTTC.

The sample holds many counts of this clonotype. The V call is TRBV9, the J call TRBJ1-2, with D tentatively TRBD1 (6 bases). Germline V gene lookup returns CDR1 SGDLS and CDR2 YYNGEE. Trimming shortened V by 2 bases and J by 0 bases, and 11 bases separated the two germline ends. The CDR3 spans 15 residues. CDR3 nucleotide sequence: TGTGCCAGCAGCGTCCAGGGACAAGCTAACTATGGCTACACCTTC. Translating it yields CASSVQGQANYGYTF.

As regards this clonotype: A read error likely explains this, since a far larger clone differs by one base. Written as DNA, the CDR3 is TGTGCCAGCAGCTCCTTAGCGGGAGCCAGCACAGATACGCAGTATTTT. It codes for CASSSLAGASTDTQYF. The chain is built from TRBV11-3 and TRBJ2-3; 9 bases map to TRBD2. Looked up from germline, CDR1 is SGHNT and CDR2 is YENEEA. The ends lost 4 bases at V and 0 bases at J; junction bases unmatched: 5. This CDR3 comprises 16 residues.